This T cell receptor beta chain comes out of a study of identical twins (dated by TCRdb to about 2016). Turning to the overall study: To test whether fetal clonotypes persist, this study deep-sequenced TCR alpha and beta repertoires from monozygotic twins, from unrelated adults of various ages, and from cord blood. To rule out contamination, replicate twin experiments were performed at different times with different library preparation protocols. The research as a whole found: Conclusions relied on cross-sectional statistical analysis, since the same donors could not be followed over many years. Compared with coincidental sharing between unrelated individuals, out-of-frame TCR alpha sequences shared between twins showed an excess of sequences with low generation probability. Invariant T cells such as MAIT and iNKT could partly confound zero-insertion analyses, though diverse VJ usage argued against this for most clonotypes. In beta out-of-frame sequences, excess twin sharing was weaker, because having fewer shared sequences lowered the signal-to-noise ratio. Out-of-frame TCR alpha sharing in monozygotic twins was systematically underestimated by recombination models, whereas sharing between unrelated individuals was in agreement with the recombination models. Abundant cord blood beta clonotypes carried fewer insertions; young adult naive repertoires showed a weaker similar trend, while memory repertoires showed none.

All donors were healthy Caucasians. Three unrelated non-twin adults were also sequenced: a male aged 18 to 30, a male aged 50 to 60 and a female aged 50 to 60. Miltenyi CD45RO+ enrichment and human naive T-cell isolation kits were used to isolate memory (CD45RO+) and naive T cells from PBMC. Receptor libraries were prepared by 5' RACE. The data were produced on an Illumina HiSeq 2000. A universal primer binding site was introduced by template switching, and a unique molecular identifier was present in the final cDNA, enabling accurate counting of TCR cDNA molecules. Specific primers in the conserved constant-segment region were used to synthesize first-strand cDNA for TCR alpha and beta chains. To control for contamination, each cDNA library was double barcoded with a SMART-Mk sample barcode plus Illumina barcodes. TruSeq adapter sequences along with Illumina sample barcodes were introduced in two successive PCR steps. The Illumina HiSeq platform was used with custom primers to sequence TCR alpha and beta cDNA libraries. The original methods were these. MiGEC processed the raw reads to extract unique molecular identifiers, while MiXCR was used to determine the CDR3 positions. For each individual, recombination models were inferred using an EM algorithm with the repgenHMM and IGoR tools. Shared clonotype analysis was performed with the tcR package in R, normalizing sharing by the product of cloneset sizes. To study raw recombination without the effects of thymic and clonal selection, out-of-frame nonproductive sequences were analyzed. TCRdb cleaned the public reads at Q25 with fastp, built clones with MiXCR and kept in-frame beta chains. Rows matching on CDR3 protein sequence are summarized as one entry with the most common DNA and genes. The authors' filters were not applied to this entry. The sample table lists roughly 710,000 distinct CDR3 sequences, approximately 6.1% of them with a count of one. The ten largest clones represent about 2% of the sample.

Regarding this clonotype: The antigen this receptor binds is unknown. No base quality information exists; no much larger clone differs at one position.

Trimmed from V: 1 base; trimmed from J: 5 bases; junction bases lacking a gene match: 7. Based on the germline V gene, the CDR1 and CDR2 sequences are SGHVS and FQNEAQ. CDR3 length: 15 amino acids, cysteine to valine. Only CDR3 DNA remains: 45 bases, in frame from the first base. The specimen sequenced was naive T cells sorted from blood. This specimen's cell subset or site label, per the study, means: cells isolated with a human naive T-cell isolation kit. This receptor chain uses TRBV7-8 and TRBJ2-7, with 8 central nucleotides matching TRBD2. The source of this sequence is a young man in good health. The base sequence is TGTGCCAGCAGCTTAGGAAGCGGGAGTGGGAACGAGCAGTACGTC. This encodes CASSLGSGSGNEQYV.